Shown below are 9 T cell receptor beta chains from a single sample sequenced in a study of vaccination and CD4 T cells after COVID-19. Once obtained from cultured CD4+ T cells, the DNA was sequenced using the Oncomine TCR Beta short-read assay. A single record per CDR3 protein comes from TCRdb applying MiXCR to the PCR reads. Here the sample spans approximately 7,100 distinct CDR3 sequences, about 38% being singletons. The treatment is: approximately 9-day PBMC culture with coronavirus spike peptide pools or control peptides (ViraFEST assay). Ahead of the COVID-19 pandemic (2011-2018), the CD4+ T cells of the unexposed donor were collected. The antigens of these receptors remain unknown. The sequenced sample consisted of CD4+ T cells from blood, cultured in vitro. Receptors were obtained from a human donor in good health.

V gene TRBV2 combines with J gene TRBJ1-2; D is undetermined. Germline lookup yields CDR1 SNHLY and CDR2 FYNNEI. The ends were cut back, 2 bases at V and 4 bases at J, with 8 bases in the middle. This CDR3 is built from 13 residues. Written as DNA, the CDR3 is TGTGCCAGCAGTGAAAGGCCCTCCTATGGCTACACCTTC. It codes for CASSERPSYGYTF.

The chain employs TRBV2 and TRBJ1-5; a weak D match, TRBD1 (6 bases). V was pared by 6 bases and J by 6 bases, with 15 bases between. There are 14 residues in the CDR3. Germline CDR1 reads SNHLY; CDR2 reads FYNNEI. For the CDR3, the DNA is TGTGCCAGCAGACTACGGGACACCGTTCAGCCCCAGCATTTT. Translation gives CASRLRDTVQPQHF.

V is TRBV27 and J is TRBJ1-2; maybe TRBD1 (6 bases). CDR1 is MNHEY and CDR2 is SMNVEV in the germline V gene (reference sequence). This CDR3 is 13 amino acids long. Trimming removed 3 bases at V and 10 bases at J, with 15 bases between. Written as DNA, the CDR3 is TGTGCCAGCAGTTTTCAGGGGACGCGGGACTACACCTTC. Translation gives CASSFQGTRDYTF.

V is TRBV24-1 and J is TRBJ2-1, with 10 bases that match TRBD1. The CDR3 is made up of 13 amino acids. J gave up 8 bases and V 9 bases, and 6 bases lay outside the gene matches. Germline lookup yields CDR1 KGHDR and CDR2 SFDVKD. Here the CDR3 reads CATGQGVMDEQFF. For the CDR3, the DNA is TGTGCCACCGGACAGGGGGTAATGGATGAGCAGTTCTTC.

The CDR3 is CASSLVEADQGFGYTF. The CDR3 DNA sequence: TGCGCCAGCAGCTTGGTTGAGGCAGACCAGGGGTTCGGCTACACCTTC. The V call is TRBV5-1, the J call TRBJ1-2; maybe TRBD1 (6 bases). Germline loops: CDR1 SGHRS, CDR2 YFSETQ. The CDR3 runs 16 residues. The V end was cut by 0 bases, the J end by 8 bases, with 20 bases between.

The chain links TRBV2 to TRBJ2-1; 8 nucleotides agree with TRBD1. The junction had 6 bases not matched to a gene; V was cut back by 4 bases and J by 10 bases. The CDR3 extends over 13 amino acids. Germline loops: CDR1 SNHLY, CDR2 FYNNEI. CDR3 nucleotide sequence: TGTGCCAGCAGTGCCGGACAGGGCTGGGAGCAGTTCTTC. Protein product: CASSAGQGWEQFF.

V and J are TRBV5-6 and TRBJ1-2, with D possibly TRBD1 on 6 matching bases. CDR1 is SGHDT and CDR2 is YYEEEE in the germline V gene. This CDR3 has 14 amino acids. V lost 3 bases and J 4 bases, leaving 13 bases between the germline ends. The CDR3 DNA reads as TGTGCCAGCAGCTCCGGGACACAACTCTATGGCTACACCTTC. Its translation: CASSSGTQLYGYTF.

The J gene is TRBJ2-5, the V gene TRBV10-3; weak D call: TRBD1 (6 bases). V lost 6 bases and J 3 bases, leaving 11 bases between the germline ends. CDR1 is ENHRY, CDR2 SYGVKD, per germline. The CDR3 consists of 13 residues. The CDR3 nucleotides read TGTGCCATCAGCAGGACAGATGAAGAGACCCAGTACTTC. Its protein product is CAISRTDEETQYF.

This clonotype has only a few counts. The gene calls are TRBV7-9 and TRBJ2-5; D is unclear. The germline gives CDR1 SEHNR, CDR2 FQNEAQ (reference sequence). The CDR3 consists of 12 residues. Trimming removed 3 bases from V and 5 bases from J, with 7 bases in between. The CDR3 DNA reads TGTGCCAGCAGCTTTTCCCAGGAGACCCAGTACTTC. It specifies CASSFSQETQYF.